One sample yielded the 5 T cell receptor beta chains listed below, sequenced in a study of radiation and T cells in renal cell carcinoma. The data were produced by immunoSEQ multiplex PCR, yet TCRdb's version contains in-frame clones alone and is incomplete. The profile shows roughly 45,000 clones, roughly four fifths of them singletons. Time point meaning: blood 4 weeks post-SBRT, at nephrectomy. Stated treatment: 15 Gy SBRT to primary tumor, nephrectomy 4 weeks later. The sample consisted of blood, taken from a patient whose treatment included radiotherapy and nephrectomy. The receptors stem from an older woman with renal cell carcinoma.

The gene calls are TRBV5-4 and TRBJ1-2; the D gene is possibly TRBD1 (5 bases). The CDR3 has 14 amino acids. Looked up from germline, CDR1 is SGHNT and CDR2 is YYREEE (reference sequence). Trimming removed 4 bases at V and 6 bases at J, with 16 bases between. The CDR3 loop reads CASSSRGFPDGYTF. CDR3 in DNA: TGTGCCAGCAGCAGTAGGGGCTTTCCGGATGGCTACACCTTC.

This chain links TRBV5-4 with TRBJ2-7; 11 bases fit TRBD1. Germline V gene lookup returns CDR1 SGHNT and CDR2 YYREEE (reference sequence). The CDR3 is made up of 14 amino acids. V lost 4 bases, J lost 9 bases, and 9 bases stayed unmatched. This CDR3 is CASSRGTGGAGQYF. CDR3 DNA sequence: TGTGCCAGCAGCCGCGGGACAGGGGGGGCCGGGCAGTACTTC.

The chain employs TRBV9 and TRBJ2-3, with TRBD2 matching over 7 bases. V was pared by 4 bases and J by 2 bases, with 7 bases of the junction left unmatched. Germline V gene lookup returns CDR1 SGDLS and CDR2 YYNGEE. The length of the CDR3 is 15 residues. The DNA for the CDR3 is TGTGCCAGCAGCAAAACTAGCGACATCACAGATACGCAGTATTTT. The encoded protein is CASSKTSDITDTQYF.

The V gene is TRBV19, the J gene TRBJ1-2; 11 bases fit TRBD1. The CDR3 extends over 13 amino acids. CDR1 and CDR2 from the germline V gene are LNHDA and SQIVND (reference sequence). V dropped 6 bases and J dropped 6; count of bases not matched to a gene: 3. CDR3 amino acids: CASRDRGLNGYTF. CDR3 nucleotides: TGTGCCAGTAGGGACAGGGGGCTGAATGGCTACACCTTC.

The V call is TRBV6-5, the J call TRBJ1-5, with 9 bases lining up with TRBD1. The ends lost 6 bases at V and 5 bases at J; junction bases unmatched: 2. The CDR3 length is 13 residues. CDR1 and CDR2 from the germline V gene are MNHEY and SVGAGI. The CDR3 bases are TGTGCCAGCAGCTGGACAGGGGATCAGCCCCAGCATTTT. Amino acids: CASSWTGDQPQHF.